The next 2 T cell receptor beta chains were all read from a single sample in a study of cytomegalovirus exposure and HLA in healthy donors. Researchers ran the PCR with 60 Vbeta and 13 Jbeta primers. Clones were sequenced by immunoSEQ multiplex PCR, and TCRdb holds only the in-frame ones, with some missing. The data contain under 200,000 clones, approximately 80% of them singletons. The material sequenced was PBMCs. These receptors were taken from a man between 18 and 35 years old in good health and CMV-seronegative.

This CDR3 reads CSVLPLHGGRRTDTQYF. CDR3 bases: TGCAGCGTTCTTCCACTACACGGTGGCCGGCGCACAGATACGCAGTATTTT. The chain is built from TRBV29-1 and TRBJ2-3; the D is unclear. The V end lost 5 bases, the J end lost 1 base, and 22 bases lay between the germline ends. The CDR3 extends over 17 amino acids. Germline V gives CDR1 SQVTM, CDR2 ANQGSEA.

In this sample, this clone turned up a few times. The gene calls are TRBV19 and TRBJ1-3; D possibly corresponds to TRBD1 (5 bases). In germline, CDR1 is LNHDA, CDR2 SQIVND (reference sequence). The CDR3 consists of 17 residues. V was clipped by 6 bases and J by 3 bases, with 21 bases between them. CDR3 sequence: CASSSVWGGAGGNTIYF. The DNA for the CDR3 is TGTGCCAGTAGCTCCGTTTGGGGGGGAGCTGGTGGAAACACCATATATTTT.